These 19 T cell receptor beta chains came from one sample sequenced in a study of blood T cell repertoires in COVID-19. Method: immunoSEQ multiplex PCR; TCRdb's copy keeps in-frame clones and lacks some. The repertoire includes 180,000 or so clones, 81% of them detected once, and roughly 9.6% sits in the top ten. Sequencing was performed on peripheral blood. The receptors derive from a woman aged 40 to 50 with COVID-19, enrolled during active disease.

The DNA for the CDR3 is TGTGCCAGCAGTTTTGTGGGGCTAGGGGGAGATACGCAGTATTTT. It encodes CASSFVGLGGDTQYF. The chain employs TRBV27 and TRBJ2-3; D is possibly TRBD1 (6 bases). Trimming stripped 3 bases from V and 5 bases from J, with 15 bases between. This CDR3 spans 15 amino acids. Germline loops: CDR1 MNHEY, CDR2 SMNVEV (reference sequence).

The V and J genes are TRBV9 and TRBJ1-2; the D is unclear. The ends were cut back, 0 bases at V and 5 bases at J, with 8 bases in the middle. The V gene's germline CDR1 is SGDLS and CDR2 YYNGEE. The CDR3 extends over 13 amino acids. The CDR3 DNA follows: TGTGCCAGCAGCGTAGATGCAGGATATGGCTACACCTTC. Translating gives CASSVDAGYGYTF.

The chain is built from TRBV28 and TRBJ2-7; weak D call: TRBD1 (7 bases). Per germline, CDR1 MDHEN and CDR2 SYDVKM. This CDR3 is built from 14 residues. Trimming took off 3 bases at V and 3 bases at J, with 12 bases between the two ends. The CDR3 spells CASSLGQGGYEQYF. In nucleotides, the CDR3 is TGTGCCAGCAGTTTGGGGCAGGGGGGCTACGAGCAGTACTTC.

The V gene is TRBV7-9, the J gene TRBJ2-3; no reliable D call. Trimming removed 3 bases at V and 5 bases at J, with 3 bases between. The CDR3 has 11 amino acids. CDR1 is SEHNR, CDR2 FQNEAQ, per germline (reference sequence). The DNA for the CDR3 is TGTGCCAGCAGCTTCCAAGATACGCAGTATTTT. Its translation is CASSFQDTQYF.

The V and J genes are TRBV28 and TRBJ2-1; 9 nucleotides match TRBD1. The CDR3 length is 14 residues. The germline V gene has CDR1 MDHEN and CDR2 SYDVKM. V gave up 6 bases and J gave up 7 bases; unmatched junction bases: 7. CDR3 coding DNA: TGTGCCAGCAGGCCTCAGACAGGGGGGAATGAGCAGTTCTTC. Its protein product is CASRPQTGGNEQFF.

The chain recombines TRBV3-1 (or the pseudogene TRBV3-2) with TRBJ2-3, with a tentative D call TRBD1 (5 bases). Trimming left V 7 bases short and J 2 bases short, with 10 bases between. The CDR3 consists of 13 residues. The germline CDR1 and CDR2 sequences are LGHDT and YNNKEL (reference sequence). CDR3: CASTSDTTDTQYF. As DNA, the CDR3 is TGTGCCAGCACCTCGGACACCACAGATACGCAGTATTTT.

This clone has just a few counts. This chain connects TRBV3-1 (or the pseudogene TRBV3-2) to TRBJ2-3; no clear D gene. The germline V and J ends were trimmed by 4 bases and 7 bases, with 6 bases remaining between them. This CDR3 spans 11 amino acids. Germline-derived CDR1 and CDR2 are LGHDT and YNNKEL (reference sequence). The CDR3: CASSLSHTQYF. CDR3 bases: TGTGCCAGCAGCCTCTCCCATACGCAGTATTTT.

The gene calls are TRBV28 and TRBJ2-7; the match to TRBD1 covers 9 bases. J lost 2 bases, V lost 6 bases, and 8 bases had no gene match. The germline CDR1 and CDR2 sequences are MDHEN and SYDVKM. The CDR3 consists of 15 residues. This CDR3 reads CASRPRQGGTYEQYF. Written as DNA, the CDR3 is TGTGCCAGCAGACCGAGACAGGGGGGGACCTACGAGCAGTACTTC. The whole variable domain, filled in from reference TRBV28 and TRBJ2-7, reads DVKVTQSSRYLVKRTGEKVFLECVQDMDHENMFWYRQDPGLGLRLIYFSYDVKMKEKGDIPEGYSVSREKKERFSLILESASTNQTSMYLCASRPRQGGTYEQYFGPGTRLTVT.

The chain joins TRBV6-5 to TRBJ1-2; 9 bases align to TRBD1. Germline V gives CDR1 MNHEY, CDR2 SVGAGI. V shed 8 bases, J shed 4 bases, and the junction held 11 bases outside the gene matches. This CDR3 region has 15 residues. Here the CDR3 DNA reads TGTGCCAGCCAAGGGACAGGGCTTGAGGGCTATGGCTACACCTTC. Protein: CASQGTGLEGYGYTF.

The rearrangement links TRBV4-1 to TRBJ1-2; 8 bases agree with TRBD1. The CDR3 is 15 residues long. V dropped 0 bases and J dropped 6; count of bases not matched to a gene: 6. CDR1 is MGHRA, CDR2 YSYEKL, per germline. The CDR3 coding sequence is TGCGCCAGCAGCCAAGAGGACAGGGAGTTAAATGGCTACACCTTC. Translating it yields CASSQEDRELNGYTF.

V gene TRBV29-1 combines with J gene TRBJ2-3; TRBD2 aligns across 9 bases. V lost 7 bases, J lost 4 bases, and 6 bases stayed unmatched. Germline V gene lookup returns CDR1 SQVTM and CDR2 ANQGSEA. This CDR3 contains 13 residues. CDR3 sequence: CSADSGGPDTQYF. The CDR3 region has the DNA TGCAGCGCGGATAGCGGGGGCCCAGATACGCAGTATTTT.

This clone was seen only once. J is TRBJ2-2 and V is TRBV20-1, with D maybe TRBD2 (6 bases). CDR1 is DFQATT, CDR2 SNEGSKA, per germline (reference sequence). The CDR3 is 11 residues long. The CDR3 coding sequence is TGCGCCCGAGGAGGGGCGGAGCAGCTGTTTTTT. Amino acid sequence: CARGGAEQLFF.

The chain joins TRBV7-8 to TRBJ2-2; possibly TRBD2 for D (5 bases). The germline V and J ends were trimmed by 4 bases and 0 bases, with 12 bases remaining between them. The CDR3 loop spans 16 amino acids. CDR1 is SGHVS, CDR2 FQNEAQ, per germline. The CDR3 DNA reads TGTGCCAGCAGCTCCCTAGCTTCTCCGAACACCGGGGAGCTGTTTTTT. Translating gives CASSSLASPNTGELFF.

The sample holds a few counts of this clone. The gene calls are TRBV2 and TRBJ2-3, with D possibly matching TRBD1 (5 bases). This CDR3 contains 14 residues. V dropped 7 bases and J dropped 4 bases, with 15 bases sitting between them. Germline V CDR1 and CDR2: SNHLY, FYNNEI. The CDR3 region is CASIGHLLADTQYF. CDR3 DNA: TGTGCCAGCATCGGACACCTCCTCGCAGATACGCAGTATTTT.

The gene calls are TRBV7-3 and TRBJ2-5, with 7 bases identical to TRBD1. CDR1 is SGHTA and CDR2 is FQGTGA in the germline V gene. V was pared by 5 bases and J by 2 bases, with 2 bases of the junction left unmatched. The CDR3 extends over 13 amino acids. The CDR3 here is CASSGTAQETQYF. The CDR3 bases are TGTGCCAGCAGCGGGACAGCTCAAGAGACCCAGTACTTC.

The chain combines TRBV19 with TRBJ2-1, with 13 bases lining up with TRBD2. From germline, CDR1 is LNHDA and CDR2 SQIVND (reference sequence). The CDR3 is 16 residues long. The V segment lost 4 bases and the J segment 4 bases; nucleotides outside the gene matches: 4. In nucleotides, the CDR3 is TGTGCCAGTAGTACGGGACTAGCGGGATGGTACAATGAGCAGTTCTTC. This codes for CASSTGLAGWYNEQFF.

The chain employs TRBV4-1 and TRBJ2-7; unclear D gene. Germline V gene lookup returns CDR1 MGHRA and CDR2 YSYEKL. The CDR3 has 14 amino acids. V shed 1 base and J shed 2 bases, with 9 bases lying between them. The CDR3 loop is CASSQAPRAYEQYF. DNA of the CDR3: TGCGCCAGCAGCCAAGCCCCAAGAGCCTACGAGCAGTACTTC.

This rearrangement joins TRBV7-2 to TRBJ2-7, with 10 bases identical to TRBD2. This CDR3 has 14 amino acids. Germline V lookup: CDR1 SGHTA, CDR2 FQGNSA. The V gene end was trimmed by 2 bases and the J gene end by 10 bases; junction bases not matched to a gene: 8. CDR3 sequence reads: CASSLRVAGGQQYF. DNA for the CDR3: TGTGCCAGCAGCTTAAGGGTAGCGGGAGGCCAACAGTACTTC.

This clone was found many times. The chain couples TRBV3-1 (or the pseudogene TRBV3-2) to TRBJ1-2, with a weak D call TRBD1 (5 bases). This CDR3 has 14 amino acids. From germline, CDR1 is LGHDT and CDR2 YNNKEL (reference sequence). The ends were cut back, 0 bases at V and 4 bases at J, with 9 bases in the middle. Here the CDR3 DNA reads TGTGCCAGCAGCCAAGAGGGGCAGAGCTATGGCTACACCTTC. Its translation is CASSQEGQSYGYTF.